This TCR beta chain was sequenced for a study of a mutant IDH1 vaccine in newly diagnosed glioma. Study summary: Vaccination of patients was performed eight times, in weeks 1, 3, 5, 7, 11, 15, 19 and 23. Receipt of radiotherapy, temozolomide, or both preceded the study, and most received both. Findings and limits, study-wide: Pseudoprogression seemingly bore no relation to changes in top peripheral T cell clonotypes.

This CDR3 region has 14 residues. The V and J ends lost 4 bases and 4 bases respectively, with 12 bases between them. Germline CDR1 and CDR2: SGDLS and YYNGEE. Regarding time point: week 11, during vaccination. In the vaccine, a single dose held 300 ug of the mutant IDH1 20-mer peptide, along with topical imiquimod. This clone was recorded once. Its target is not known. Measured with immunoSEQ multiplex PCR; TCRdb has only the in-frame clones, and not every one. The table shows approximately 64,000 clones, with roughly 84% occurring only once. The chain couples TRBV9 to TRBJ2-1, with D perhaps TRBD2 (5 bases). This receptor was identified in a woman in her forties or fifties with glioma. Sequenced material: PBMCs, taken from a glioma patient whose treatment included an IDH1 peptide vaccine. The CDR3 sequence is CASSRLGGYNEQFF. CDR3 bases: TGTGCCAGCAGCCGGCTCGGAGGTTACAATGAGCAGTTCTTC.